Below are 14 T cell receptor beta chains sequenced from a single sample in a study of T-cell reconstitution after alpha-beta-depleted transplantation in children. TCRbeta library preparation incorporated unique molecular identifiers. TCRdb redid the calling of the PCR reads with MiXCR, one entry per CDR3 protein. The sample yields 360,000 or so distinct CDR3 sequences, just over 20% seen once. The sample was PBMCs from the stem cell graft donor, taken from the stem cell graft. These receptors came from a human donor who donated a stem cell graft to a child with acute myeloid leukemia.

This clonotype was recorded a few times. This chain connects TRBV7-8 to TRBJ2-7; TRBD2 matches at 9 bases. V dropped 1 base and J dropped 7; count of bases not matched to a gene: 20. Germline lookup yields CDR1 SGHVS and CDR2 FQNEAQ. The CDR3 has 19 amino acids. The CDR3 sequence: CASSLVGSGRFTFLLEQYF. CDR3 coding DNA: TGTGCCAGCAGCTTAGTAGGTAGCGGGAGATTCACTTTTCTATTGGAGCAGTACTTC.

As regards this clonotype: This may arise from a read error, as a much more abundant clone is one base away. V and J are TRBV27 and TRBJ2-1; 7 bases are a match to TRBD2. The germline gives CDR1 MNHEY, CDR2 SMNVEV (reference sequence). The CDR3 extends over 13 amino acids. This chain's CDR3 is CTSSPGLSSEQFF. The CDR3, as DNA: TGTACCAGCAGTCCGGGACTAAGTTCTGAGCAGTTCTTC.

V usage is TRBV7-3 and J usage is TRBJ2-1; D is unclear. The V end lost 3 bases, the J end lost 9 bases, and 12 bases lay between the germline ends. Germline V gives CDR1 SGHTA, CDR2 FQGTGA. This CDR3 region has 13 residues. In DNA, the CDR3 is TGTGCCAGCAGCTTGGGCCAATGGGGTGAGCAGTTCTTC. This translates into CASSLGQWGEQFF.

CDR3 amino acids: CSVGSPWDHNYEQYF. DNA for the CDR3: TGCAGCGTTGGTTCACCTTGGGACCACAACTACGAGCAGTACTTC. This chain joins TRBV29-1 and TRBJ2-7; the D call may be TRBD1 or TRBD2 (5 bases each). V was cut by 4 bases and J by 3 bases, with 19 bases left in between. The germline gives CDR1 SQVTM, CDR2 ANQGSEA. This CDR3 region has 15 residues.

This clonotype turned up a few times. This chain joins TRBV28 and TRBJ2-7; 7 bases map to TRBD2. CDR1 MDHEN and CDR2 SYDVKM come from the germline V gene. This CDR3 contains 13 residues. V lost 9 bases, J lost 1 base, and 6 bases stayed unmatched. In nucleotides, the CDR3 is TGTGCCAGTGGCGGGAGTCCTTCCTACGAGCAGTACTTC. Its protein product is CASGGSPSYEQYF.

CDR3 amino acids: CASRRLAGGPSGELFF. CDR3 nucleotide sequence: TGTGCCAGCAGGCGACTAGCGGGAGGGCCGTCCGGGGAGCTGTTTTTT. The chain recombines TRBV5-6 with TRBJ2-2, with 14 bases that match TRBD2. V trimming: 5 bases; J trimming: 6 bases; junction bases outside the gene matches: 6. Germline-derived CDR1 and CDR2 are SGHDT and YYEEEE. The CDR3 runs 16 residues.

In this sample, this clonotype turned up a few times. The chain has TRBV14 and TRBJ2-7; 10 nucleotides align to TRBD1. Per the germline V gene, CDR1 is SGHDN and CDR2 is FVKESK. The CDR3 length is 13 residues. Losses at the gene ends were 1 base for V and 7 bases for J; bases not matched to a gene: 1. The CDR3 protein is CASSQGTGGEQYF. CDR3 sequence (DNA): TGTGCCAGCAGCCAAGGGACAGGGGGTGAGCAGTACTTC. Looking up the rest from reference TRBV14 and TRBJ2-7 gives the full variable domain: EAGVTQFPSHSVIEKGQTVTLRCDPISGHDNLYWYRRVMGKEIKFLLHFVKESKQDESGMPNNRFLAERTGGTYSTLKVQPAELEDSGVYFCASSQGTGGEQYFGPGTRLTVT.

This clonotype has at least ten counts. The CDR3 here is CSADTSRGVETQYF. CDR3 sequence (DNA): TGCAGCGCCGACACGTCGAGAGGGGTTGAGACCCAGTACTTC. The gene calls are TRBV29-1 and TRBJ2-5; D tentatively reads TRBD1 or TRBD2 (5 bases each). CDR3 length: 14 amino acids. Germline-derived CDR1 and CDR2 are SQVTM and ANQGSEA. Trimming shortened V by 7 bases and J by 5 bases, and 20 bases separated the two germline ends.

This clonotype was counted a few times. This chain joins TRBV20-1 and TRBJ2-5, with D uncertain. V shed 2 bases and J shed 5 bases, with 21 bases lying between them. Germline V gene lookup returns CDR1 DFQATT and CDR2 SNEGSKA (reference sequence). This CDR3 spans 16 amino acids. The CDR3 is CSARPPSRSRVETQYF. CDR3 coding DNA: TGCAGTGCTAGACCACCCTCCCGCTCAAGGGTCGAGACCCAGTACTTC.

This rearrangement joins TRBV4-1 to TRBJ1-2; TRBD1 aligns across 8 bases. V shed 2 bases and J 8 bases; nucleotides not matched to a gene: 7. From germline, CDR1 is MGHRA and CDR2 YSYEKL. The CDR3 consists of 14 residues. The CDR3 reads CASSQQSTGGGYTF. The CDR3 DNA is TGCGCCAGCAGCCAACAATCAACAGGGGGAGGCTACACCTTC.

The table lists this clonotype with many counts. This rearrangement joins TRBV29-1 to TRBJ1-1; tentatively, D is TRBD1 (5 bases). CDR3 length equals 12 residues. Trimming pared 7 bases from V and 4 bases from J, leaving 13 bases between. Germline V gives CDR1 SQVTM, CDR2 ANQGSEA. The DNA for the CDR3 is TGCAGCGCACCCAGCGGGGGCACTGAAGCTTTCTTT. Translating it yields CSAPSGGTEAFF.

The sample holds a few counts of this clonotype. The chain recombines TRBV7-2 with TRBJ2-7; D unresolved. The CDR3 consists of 14 residues. V lost 5 bases, J lost 0 bases, and 11 bases lay in between. CDR1 and CDR2 (germline): SGHTA, FQGNSA. CDR3 amino acids: CASSLDTYSYEQYF. In nucleotides, the CDR3 is TGTGCCAGCAGCCTAGACACCTACTCCTACGAGCAGTACTTC.

The rearrangement links TRBV20-1 to TRBJ2-1; 10 bases match TRBD2. CDR1 and CDR2 (germline): DFQATT, SNEGSKA (reference sequence). V dropped 3 bases and J dropped 5; count of bases not matched to a gene: 7. The CDR3 is 15 amino acids. The DNA of the CDR3 is TGCAGTGCTAGTCGTACTAGCGGGGTAAACAATGAGCAGTTCTTC. It yields the protein CSASRTSGVNNEQFF.

The rearrangement joins TRBV12-3 or TRBV12-4 to TRBJ2-5; TRBD2 aligns across 8 bases. The CDR3 is made up of 17 amino acids. Unmatched junction bases numbered 12, after V lost 2 bases and J lost 4 bases. The CDR3 region has the DNA TGTGCCAGCAGTTTACTCAGCGGGAGAACGGGGTCAGAGACCCAGTACTTC. Translated, it gives CASSLLSGRTGSETQYF.